These 28 T cell receptor beta chains were sequenced from one sample in a study of human T cells and chemical hapten exposure. TCRdb fed the RACE reads into MiXCR, producing one record per CDR3 protein. The sample has roughly 150,000 distinct CDR3 sequences, 25% to 35% seen once; the top ten hold around 2.3%. Time point here: patch test 3, about 24 weeks after DPC sensitization. Specified treatment: therapeutic diphenylcyclopropenone sensitization with weekly scalp DPC. The sample consisted of whole blood, taken in connection with sensitization to the hapten diphenylcyclopropenone (DPC). The source is a woman aged 18 to 35 with alopecia areata. Some clones in this sample may be carry-over from other donors' samples.

This clonotype was detected only a few times. This sequence joins TRBV29-1 and TRBJ1-3, with D uncertain. In germline, CDR1 is SQVTM, CDR2 ANQGSEA. The length of the CDR3 is 13 residues. V was clipped by 7 bases and J by 0 bases, with 10 bases between them. CDR3 amino acids: CSASQSSGNTIYF. The CDR3 DNA sequence: TGCAGCGCTTCACAGAGCTCTGGAAACACCATATATTTT. Combining the CDR3 with reference TRBV29-1 and TRBJ1-3 gives the whole variable domain SAVISQKPSRDICQRGTSLTIQCQVDSQVTMMFWYRQQPGQSLTLIATANQGSEATYESGFVIDKFPISRPNLTFSTLTVSNMSPEDSSIYLCSASQSSGNTIYFGEGSWLTVV.

This clonotype was found a few times. The J gene is TRBJ2-1, the V gene TRBV20-1; no clear D gene. V was cut by 6 bases and J by 4 bases, with 10 bases left in between. Germline CDR1 reads DFQATT; CDR2 reads SNEGSKA (reference sequence). This CDR3 has 12 amino acids. The CDR3 DNA sequence: TGCAGTGCGGACCCTGGGTACAATGAGCAGTTCTTC. It specifies CSADPGYNEQFF.

The V gene is TRBV6-1, the J gene TRBJ2-7; tentative D call: TRBD2 (5 bases). Between the trimmed V and J ends, which lost 6 bases and 0 bases, there was a span of 18 bases. The germline gives CDR1 MNHNS, CDR2 SASEGT. This CDR3 spans 16 amino acids. CDR3 sequence: CASRLARGWGSYEQYF. DNA for the CDR3: TGTGCCAGCAGACTCGCGAGAGGGTGGGGCTCCTACGAGCAGTACTTC.

This clonotype has only a few counts. The chain recombines TRBV19 with TRBJ2-6; TRBD1 agrees at 7 bases. Germline CDR1 is LNHDA and CDR2 is SQIVND (reference sequence). The V segment lost 7 bases and the J segment 6 bases; nucleotides outside the gene matches: 6. The CDR3 sequence is 14 residues long. The CDR3 DNA reads as TGTGCCAGTACTCTGACAGGGACGGCCAACGTCCTGACTTTC. Encoded protein: CASTLTGTANVLTF.

This clonotype came up a few times. The gene calls are TRBV5-1 and TRBJ2-7; 8 nucleotides agree with TRBD1. Germline CDR1 SGHRS, CDR2 YFSETQ. V was clipped by 0 bases and J by 2 bases; unmatched bases: 4. The CDR3 extends over 15 amino acids. The chain's CDR3 is CASSLGTGSAYEQYF. The CDR3, as DNA: TGCGCCAGCAGCTTGGGGACAGGGAGCGCCTACGAGCAGTACTTC.

The chain employs TRBV20-1 and TRBJ2-7, with 7 bases fitting TRBD2. Per germline, CDR1 DFQATT and CDR2 SNEGSKA (reference sequence). The CDR3 consists of 13 residues. V was clipped by 6 bases and J by 3 bases; unmatched bases: 8. CDR3 region: CSAGSSGDYEQYF. CDR3 nucleotide sequence: TGCAGTGCAGGCTCTAGCGGAGACTACGAGCAGTACTTC.

The genes are TRBV24-1 and TRBJ2-3, with D perhaps being TRBD1 or TRBD2 (5 bases each). V shed 5 bases and J shed 2 bases, with 7 bases lying between them. The CDR3 spans 13 residues. Germline V CDR1 and CDR2: KGHDR, SFDVKD. The CDR3 region is CATSAGPTDTQYF. In DNA, the CDR3 is TGTGCCACCAGTGCGGGACCCACAGATACGCAGTATTTT.

The V call is TRBV7-2, the J call TRBJ2-7; D unclear. The germline V gene encodes CDR1 SGHTA and CDR2 FQGNSA. Trimming removed 5 bases at V and 5 bases at J, with 13 bases between. The CDR3 length is 13 residues. CDR3 region: CASSHLAWDEQYF. CDR3 DNA: TGTGCCAGCAGCCACCTGGCATGGGACGAGCAGTACTTC.

Only a few counts were recorded for this clonotype. The chain carries TRBV7-9 and TRBJ2-1; 8 positions agree with TRBD2. The CDR3 totals 14 residues. The trim removed 1 base at V and 10 bases at J, leaving 6 bases unmatched. CDR1 is SEHNR, CDR2 FQNEAQ, per germline (reference sequence). CDR3 bases: TGTGCCAGCAGCTTAGGAGCGGTAGCGGGAGAGCAGTTCTTC. As protein: CASSLGAVAGEQFF.

This clonotype was seen at least ten times. The rearrangement joins TRBV14 to TRBJ2-4, with D tentatively TRBD2 (6 bases). CDR1 is SGHDN, CDR2 FVKESK, per germline. CDR3 size: 20 residues. V lost 3 bases to trimming and J lost 5 bases, with 29 bases between them. In nucleotides, the CDR3 is TGTGCCAGCAGCCAGACTAGTTCCGGGACCCAATTACTGAACGAAAACATTCAGTACTTC. Translation: CASSQTSSGTQLLNENIQYF.

This clonotype has just a few counts. This chain uses TRBV9 with TRBJ1-1; 10 nucleotides agree with TRBD1. The V segment lost 0 bases and the J segment 1 base; nucleotides outside the gene matches: 6. In germline, CDR1 is SGDLS, CDR2 YYNGEE. This CDR3 is built from 17 residues. The CDR3 loop reads CASSVVGTGASNTEAFF. The CDR3 DNA reads TGTGCCAGCAGCGTAGTCGGGACAGGGGCTTCGAACACTGAAGCTTTCTTT.

The CDR3, as DNA: TGTGCCAGCAGTTACTGGAGAGGCGATACGCAGTATTTT. It encodes CASSYWRGDTQYF. The J gene is TRBJ2-3, the V gene TRBV6-2 or TRBV6-3; D uncertain. The V gene lost 1 base and the J gene lost 6 bases, with 8 bases spanning the gap. The CDR3 runs to 13 residues. Germline CDR1 is MNHEY and CDR2 is SVGEGT.

The chain has TRBV25-1 and TRBJ1-1; D remains ambiguous. The V end lost 1 base, the J end lost 4 bases, and 4 bases lay between the germline ends. CDR1 and CDR2 from the germline V gene are MGHDK and SYGVNS. This CDR3 region has 12 residues. For the CDR3, the DNA is TGTGCCAGCAGTGAATCTAGCACTGAAGCTTTCTTT. This codes for CASSESSTEAFF.

In its sample, this clonotype was seen a few times. Written as DNA, the CDR3 is TGCGCCAGCAGCCACGACACTAGAGACCATACGCAGTATTTT. It translates to CASSHDTRDHTQYF. This chain connects TRBV4-3 to TRBJ2-3, with a tentative D call TRBD2 (5 bases). Trimming removed 3 bases from V and 7 bases from J, with 14 bases in between. The CDR3 runs to 14 residues. Per the germline V gene, CDR1 is LGHNA and CDR2 is YSLEER.

This clonotype was detected many times. The rearrangement joins TRBV4-1 to TRBJ1-4, with 10 nucleotides matching TRBD1. CDR1 is MGHRA and CDR2 is YSYEKL in the germline V gene. The CDR3 has 14 residues. The junction had 4 bases not matched to a gene; V was cut back by 4 bases and J by 8 bases. The CDR3 DNA sequence: TGCGCCAGCAGCCCAGGACAGGGGGGAGAAAAACTGTTTTTT. This gives the protein CASSPGQGGEKLFF.

The chain combines TRBV12-3 or TRBV12-4 with TRBJ1-4; no clear D gene. V lost 5 bases, J lost 7 bases, and 8 bases lay in between. The CDR3 runs to 12 residues. CDR3 sequence (DNA): TGTGCCAGCAGTAAGGGAGGTGAAAAACTGTTTTTT. Translation: CASSKGGEKLFF.

This chain uses TRBV30 with TRBJ2-3; weak D call: TRBD2 (7 bases). V was cut by 2 bases and J by 7 bases, with 22 bases left in between. The CDR3 loop spans 16 amino acids. Germline-derived CDR1 and CDR2 are GTSNPN and SVGIG (reference sequence). CDR3 bases: TGTGCCTGGAGTTCCGAAGTGGGGGGGCGGTTGAATACGCAGTATTTT. Encoded protein: CAWSSEVGGRLNTQYF.

This chain connects TRBV6-4 to TRBJ2-6; D is ambiguous. The CDR3 sequence is 16 residues long. Germline values: CDR1 MRHNA, CDR2 SNTAGT. Trimming removed 3 bases at V and 0 bases at J, with 9 bases between. CDR3 residues: CASSDSDGSGANVLTF. CDR3 in DNA: TGTGCCAGCAGTGATTCAGACGGCTCTGGGGCCAACGTCCTGACTTTC.

The rearrangement uses TRBV13 and TRBJ2-5; 7 nucleotides agree with TRBD1. CDR3 length: 13 amino acids. The germline CDR1 and CDR2 sequences are PRHDT and FYEKMQ (reference sequence). V lost 8 bases to trimming and J lost 7 bases; unmatched junction nucleotides: 10. CDR3 nucleotide sequence: TGTGCCAGCCACCCCAGGGGGAAGACGACCCAGTACTTC. Its translation: CASHPRGKTTQYF.

With respect to this clonotype: This may arise from a read error, as a much more abundant clone is one base away. The rearrangement uses TRBV28 and TRBJ1-3; weak D call: TRBD1 (5 bases). The CDR3 has 15 amino acids. Germline CDR1 reads MDHEN; CDR2 reads SYDVKM. Here the CDR3 DNA reads TGTGCCAGCAGCTCCAGGGACCGGTCTGGAAACACCAAATATTTT. Amino acid sequence: CASSSRDRSGNTKYF. The full variable domain, rest sourced from reference TRBV28 and TRBJ1-3, is DVKVTQSSRYLVKRTGEKVFLECVQDMDHENMFWYRQDPGLGLRLIYFSYDVKMKEKGDIPEGYSVSREKKERFSLILESASTNQTSMYLCASSSRDRSGNTKYFGEGSWLTVV.

This clonotype was seen only a few times. This chain connects TRBV7-2 to TRBJ2-7; D gene uncertain. The CDR3 sequence is 12 residues long. Germline V gene data show CDR1 as SGHTA and CDR2 as FQGNSA. With 5 bases removed from V and 4 bases from J, the gap between germline ends came to 9 bases. The CDR3 DNA follows: TGTGCCAGCAGCCCCCCCCATTACGAGCAGTACTTC. Amino acids: CASSPPHYEQYF.

This clonotype was found many times. V gene TRBV20-1 combines with J gene TRBJ1-2; the D is unclear. CDR1 DFQATT and CDR2 SNEGSKA come from the germline V gene (reference sequence). CDR3 length: 11 residues. V was pared by 6 bases and J by 8 bases, with 13 bases between. The CDR3 spells CSAKHVPGYTF. The CDR3 DNA sequence: TGCAGTGCCAAACATGTCCCAGGCTACACCTTC.

This chain links TRBV20-1 with TRBJ2-7; no clear D gene. V was clipped by 6 bases and J by 3 bases, with 12 bases between them. CDR1 is DFQATT and CDR2 is SNEGSKA in the germline V gene (reference sequence). The CDR3 spans 12 residues. CDR3 nucleotide sequence: TGCAGTGCCCTTACAGAGAACTACGAGCAGTACTTC. This sequence encodes CSALTENYEQYF.

This clonotype has just a few counts. The CDR3, as DNA: TGCAGCGCCAGGACAGGGGAATTTGGTGAAGCTTTCTTT. Translated: CSARTGEFGEAFF. V usage is TRBV29-1 and J usage is TRBJ1-1, with TRBD1 matching 9 bases. CDR1 is SQVTM and CDR2 is ANQGSEA in the germline V gene. This CDR3 spans 13 amino acids. The trim removed 7 bases at V and 7 bases at J, leaving 10 bases unmatched.

This clonotype occurred a few times. V usage is TRBV14 and J usage is TRBJ1-3; 7 bases line up with TRBD1. CDR1 and CDR2 (germline): SGHDN, FVKESK. V was pared by 1 base and J by 15 bases, with 9 bases of the junction left unmatched. CDR3 size: 13 residues. The CDR3 DNA follows: TGTGCCAGCAGCCAAGGCCACCGGGACAGAGAATATTTT. Protein: CASSQGHRDREYF. The full variable domain, completed using reference TRBV14 and TRBJ1-3, is EAGVTQFPSHSVIEKGQTVTLRCDPISGHDNLYWYRRVMGKEIKFLLHFVKESKQDESGMPNNRFLAERTGGTYSTLKVQPAELEDSGVYFCASSQGHRDREYFGEGSWLTVV.

This clonotype has a handful of counts. The chain joins TRBV12-3 or TRBV12-4 to TRBJ2-1; D is unresolved. With 6 bases removed from V and 7 bases from J, the gap between germline ends came to 10 bases. The CDR3 is made up of 12 amino acids. CDR3 nucleotides: TGTGCCAGCAGGCCCCCCGGGAATGAGCAGTTCTTC. Its translation is CASRPPGNEQFF.

This clonotype was found a few times. The rearrangement uses TRBV27 and TRBJ2-2; TRBD1 aligns across 9 bases. The CDR3 consists of 16 residues. The junction had 7 bases not matched to a gene; V was cut back by 7 bases and J by 1 base. Germline V lookup: CDR1 MNHEY, CDR2 SMNVEV (reference sequence). The CDR3 DNA is TGTGCCAGCATAAAGAGGACAGGGGTGAACACCGGGGAGCTGTTTTTT. It yields the protein CASIKRTGVNTGELFF.

The chain uses TRBV12-3 or TRBV12-4 and TRBJ2-2; D is unclear. The CDR3 loop spans 13 amino acids. Trimming left V 3 bases short and J 2 bases short, with 4 bases between. CDR3 residues: CASSLRNTGELFF. For the CDR3, the DNA is TGTGCCAGCAGTTTGAGAAACACCGGGGAGCTGTTTTTT.